A selection of T cell receptor beta chains follows, all from one sample in a study of beta chain features in type 1 diabetes. Clones were sequenced by immunoSEQ multiplex PCR, and TCRdb holds only the in-frame ones, with some missing. This table has around 350,000 clones, around 13% appearing once. Sequencing used naive CD4+ T cells from blood. The receptors derive from a man aged 18 to 29 in good health. CDR3s include the opening cysteine and the closing phenylalanine or tryptophan. A D gene is named only where the DNA matches it firmly. For some rows the clone size is stated as once, few or many, or as a class when expanded; others skip it.

clone_size j_call d_call v_call cdr3_nt cdr3_aa
- TRBJ1-2 - TRBV7-3 TGTGCCAGCAGCTTAAATCCCCCTTCCCGTTATGGCTACACCTTC CASSLNPPSRYGYTF
few TRBJ2-7 TRBD1 TRBV5-4 TGTGCCAGCAGCACCGGGACAGGGGGATACTACGAGCAGTACTTC CASSTGTGGYYEQYF
few TRBJ2-4 - TRBV19 TGTGCCAGTAGCCCAGGGTTTTTTACTCTAGCCAAAAACATTCAGTACTTC CASSPGFFTLAKNIQYF
few TRBJ1-2 - TRBV30 TGTGCCTGGAGTCCTAAATACTGGTTCTATGGCTACACCTTC CAWSPKYWFYGYTF
once TRBJ1-5 - TRBV9 TGTGCCAGCAGCGGGAGCCCTGGGGGGACTAGCAATCAGCCCCAGCATTTT CASSGSPGGTSNQPQHF
few TRBJ2-2 TRBD1 TRBV5-4 TGTGCCAGCAGCAGGGACAGCCTAAACACCGGGGAGCTGTTTTTT CASSRDSLNTGELFF
- TRBJ2-7 TRBD2 TRBV28 TGTGCCAGCATTCCTGCCTCTAGCGGGGGCCCCTACGAGCAGTACTTC CASIPASSGGPYEQYF
few TRBJ2-7 TRBD1 TRBV2 TGTGCCAGCAGGGGACAGGGTGCGGGCGAGCAGTACTTC CASRGQGAGEQYF
- TRBJ2-7 TRBD2 TRBV6-5 TGTGCCAGCAGTTACACTACTAGCGGGAGGTCCTACGAGCAGTACTTC CASSYTTSGRSYEQYF
few TRBJ2-5 - TRBV9 TGTGCCAGCAGCGTAGACAGGCAAGAGACCCAGTACTTC CASSVDRQETQYF
- TRBJ2-1 - TRBV28 TGTGCCAGCGAAGGGGTCTACAATGAGCAGTTCTTC CASEGVYNEQFF
few TRBJ1-3 TRBD1 TRBV9 TGTGCCAGCAGCGTAGATCCGGGACAGGGGAACTCTGGAAACACCATATATTTT CASSVDPGQGNSGNTIYF
once TRBJ2-7 - TRBV7-2 TGTGCCAGCAGCGTAAACAGGGAGAACGAGCAGTACTTC CASSVNRENEQYF
- TRBJ1-2 TRBD1 TRBV25-1 TGTGCCAGCAGTGTAGGGGGCTTCTCTCGGTATGGCTACACCTTC CASSVGGFSRYGYTF
few TRBJ2-1 TRBD2 TRBV7-3 TGTGCCAGCAGACCCGGGGGGAGCTCCTACAATGAGCAGTTCTTC CASRPGGSSYNEQFF
- TRBJ2-5 - TRBV28 TGTGCCAGCAGTTACAGGGTTGGAGAGACCCAGTACTTC CASSYRVGETQYF
few TRBJ1-1 - TRBV5-1 TGCGCCAGCAGCTTGGGTTCCGACACTGAAGCTTTCTTT CASSLGSDTEAFF
- TRBJ2-7 - TRBV2 TGTGCCAGCAGTAAAGGACAGAGGACCTACGAGCAGTACTTC CASSKGQRTYEQYF
few TRBJ2-6 - TRBV7-2 TGTGCCAGCAGGGAACAGGGAAAGGCTGGGGCCAACGTCCTGACTTTC CASREQGKAGANVLTF
- TRBJ1-1 TRBD1 TRBV2 TGTGCCAGCAGACCTACAGGGGACACTGAAGCTTTCTTT CASRPTGDTEAFF
- TRBJ2-7 - TRBV7-2 TGTGCCAGCAGCTTAGGGCGTGGGGGGAGGGAGCAGTACTTC CASSLGRGGREQYF
few TRBJ1-5 TRBD1 TRBV18 TGTGCCAGCTCACGACAGACAGGGGAGGTCAATCAGCCCCAGCATTTT CASSRQTGEVNQPQHF
few TRBJ1-6 - TRBV9 TGTGCCAGCAGCGTAGTACCGGGTAATAATTCACCCCTCCACTTT CASSVVPGNNSPLHF
- TRBJ2-5 - TRBV7-2 TGTGCCAGCAGCCCCAACAGGGAAGAGACCCAGTACTTC CASSPNREETQYF
- TRBJ2-2 TRBD1 TRBV7-2 TGTGCCAGCAGCCCACAGGGGCAGGGCACCGGGGAGCTGTTTTTT CASSPQGQGTGELFF
- TRBJ2-7 TRBD2 TRBV28 TGTGCCAGCAGCGGGGGACTAGCGGGTTACTACGAGCAGTACTTC CASSGGLAGYYEQYF
few TRBJ1-1 - TRBV25-1 TGTGCCAGCAGTGAATATCTGAGTGGTGAAGCTTTCTTT CASSEYLSGEAFF
few TRBJ1-2 - TRBV6-5 TGTGCCAGCAGTAACCCAGGTTGGGGCTACACCTTC CASSNPGWGYTF
few TRBJ2-7 TRBD2 TRBV7-2 TGTGCCAGCAGCTTCCTGACTAGCGGGGCCTACGAGCAGTACTTC CASSFLTSGAYEQYF
- TRBJ1-1 - TRBV6-1 TGTGCCAGCAGTGAAATTGGAGGAACTGAAGCTTTCTTT CASSEIGGTEAFF
- TRBJ1-2 TRBD1 TRBV7-3 TGTGCCAGCAGCGCGTCGGGACAGACTGGTGGCTACACCTTC CASSASGQTGGYTF
few TRBJ2-7 - TRBV6-6 TGTGCCAGCAGTTACGGGGACTTCGGGACAGTGCAGTACTTC CASSYGDFGTVQYF
few TRBJ2-1 - TRBV7-9 TGTGCCAGCAGCTTAGGCAGGGTTAATAACTACAATGAGCAGTTCTTC CASSLGRVNNYNEQFF
- TRBJ2-7 - TRBV15 TGTGCCACCAGCAGAGATCTTGGCGGGACCTACGAGCAGTACTTC CATSRDLGGTYEQYF
- TRBJ2-5 - TRBV7-7 TGTGCCAGCAGCTTAGGGACAGAAGAGACCCAGTACTTC CASSLGTEETQYF
- TRBJ2-6 TRBD1 TRBV11-2 TGTGCCAGCAGCTTAGTGCGTGGGACAGGGGTTACTGGGGCCAACGTCCTGACTTTC CASSLVRGTGVTGANVLTF
few TRBJ2-3 TRBD2 TRBV30 TGTGCCTGGAGTAGGACGGGAGGGCCCACAGATACGCAGTATTTT CAWSRTGGPTDTQYF
few TRBJ1-1 TRBD1 TRBV7-9 TGTGCCAGCAGCTTACAGACAGGGGAAGCTTTCTTT CASSLQTGEAFF
few TRBJ1-1 - TRBV10-3 TGTGCCATCAGTGAGTCATCCGACAGGATGGCTTTCTTT CAISESSDRMAFF
- TRBJ2-7 TRBD2 TRBV4-3 TGCGCCAGCAGCCAAGGCGGGACTAGCGGGAACTACGAGCAGTACTTC CASSQGGTSGNYEQYF
- TRBJ1-3 TRBD1 TRBV28 TGTGCCAGCAGTTCAAGAGACAGGGCTCGAGGAAACACCATATATTTT CASSSRDRARGNTIYF
- TRBJ2-3 - TRBV14 TGTGCCAGCAGCCAAGATAGAGTACTCCCTGCCGGGGATACGCAGTATTTT CASSQDRVLPAGDTQYF
few TRBJ1-2 - TRBV28 TGTGCCAGCAGTTTATCCGGGACACGGAGAGGGCACTACACCTTC CASSLSGTRRGHYTF
few TRBJ1-1 - TRBV15 TGTGCCACCAGCAGGGGAGAACCCGCTGAAGCTTTCTTT CATSRGEPAEAFF
- TRBJ2-3 - TRBV5-1 TGCGCCAGCAGCGTCTCCCGAGAGGAGGATACGCAGTATTTT CASSVSREEDTQYF
- TRBJ1-2 TRBD1 TRBV2 TGTGCCAGCAGCGACAGGGTCTCAGTCTATGGCTACACCTTC CASSDRVSVYGYTF
few TRBJ1-5 TRBD1 TRBV7-2 TGTGCCAGCAGCTTGGCTACAGGGGAGTCCCAGCATTTT CASSLATGESQHF
few TRBJ2-5 TRBD1 TRBV14 TGTGCCAGCAGCCGAGTGGGACAGGGCCAAGAGACCCAGTACTTC CASSRVGQGQETQYF
few TRBJ2-7 - TRBV18 TGTGCCAGCTCACAAGGGACAACCTACGAGCAGTACTTC CASSQGTTYEQYF
few TRBJ2-7 - TRBV28 TGTGCCAGCAGTTTACTGAGTCTGGTTACCTCCTACGAGCAGTACTTC CASSLLSLVTSYEQYF
- TRBJ1-5 TRBD1 TRBV6-6 TGTGCCAGCAGTCCTGACAGGGGAATCAATCAGCCCCAGCATTTT CASSPDRGINQPQHF